These 4 T cell receptor beta chains were sequenced from one sample in a study of tumor-infiltrating lymphocytes in primary liver carcinoma. Blood RNA came from unsorted whole blood; germline DNA was also extracted. TCR beta cDNA was made from 450 to 600 ng total RNA with a constant-region primer. Three rounds of nested multiplex PCR with slightly modified ARM-PCR produced TCR beta libraries. TRBV1-TRBV30 forward primers paired with a C-beta reverse primer drove the first two PCR rounds, about 10 cycles each. Using its own MiXCR run on the multiplex PCR reads, TCRdb lists one record per CDR3 protein. The profile covers approximately 340,000 distinct CDR3 sequences, with 65% appearing a single time and about 6.5% taken by the ten largest. Material: peripheral blood. Receptor source: a man aged 40-49 years with primary liver carcinoma and hepatitis B virus infection.

This chain uses TRBV6-5 with TRBJ2-7; 11 bases map to TRBD1. The CDR3 is 12 residues long. Trimming removed 8 bases from V and 5 bases from J; junction bases left unmatched: 2. Looked up from germline, CDR1 is MNHEY and CDR2 is SVGAGI. The CDR3 sequence is CASGQGADEQYF. The CDR3 DNA sequence: TGTGCCAGCGGACAGGGGGCGGACGAGCAGTACTTC.

A note on this clonotype: This may be a read error, as it is one base from a much larger clone. V and J are TRBV12-3 or TRBV12-4 and TRBJ1-1, with D possibly matching TRBD1 (5 bases). The CDR3 has 15 amino acids. The V end lost 5 bases, the J end lost 5 bases, and 18 bases lay between the germline ends. The CDR3 here is CASSPTSGAKTEAFF. The CDR3 bases are TGTGCCAGCAGTCCGACGAGCGGGGCGAAGACTGAAGCTTTCTTT.

Turning to this clonotype: Germline and junction disagree at one end, which may indicate a read error. V usage is TRBV11-2 and J usage is TRBJ2-3, with 8 bases aligning to TRBD2. The CDR3 loop spans 15 amino acids. Germline lookup yields CDR1 SGHAT and CDR2 FQNNGV. The CDR3 DNA reads as TGTGCCAGCAGCTTAATCAGCGGGAGCACGGATACGCACTATTTT. Protein: CASSLISGSTDTHYF.

This clonotype was recorded many times. This chain connects TRBV11-3 to TRBJ2-3, with 8 bases matching TRBD2. The CDR3 contains 14 residues. V was clipped by 4 bases and J by 4 bases; unmatched bases: 4. The germline CDR1 and CDR2 sequences are SGHNT and YENEEA. CDR3 loop: CASSYSGKPDTQYF. The CDR3, as DNA: TGTGCCAGCAGCTATAGCGGGAAGCCAGATACGCAGTATTTT. The whole variable domain, remainder taken from reference TRBV11-3 and TRBJ2-3, is EAGVVQSPRYKIIEKKQPVAFWCNPISGHNTLYWYLQNLGQGPELLIRYENEEAVDDSQLPKDRFSAERLKGVDSTLKIQPAELGDSAVYLCASSYSGKPDTQYFGPGTRLTVL.